The 32 T cell receptor beta chains below were found in one sample sequenced in a study of radiotherapy plus CTLA-4 blockade in lung cancer. The repertoire was sequenced with immunoSEQ multiplex PCR; TCRdb's copy has only in-frame clones and lacks some. The table shows about 49,000 clones, with 76% occurring only once. The specimen comprised peripheral blood, sampled from a patient treated with radiotherapy plus ipilimumab. The receptors originated from a human donor with non-small cell lung cancer who had stable disease on radiotherapy plus ipilimumab.

This clone was found a few times. The J gene is TRBJ1-2, the V gene TRBV19; 7 bases fit TRBD1. The V and J ends lost 4 bases and 6 bases, in that order; junction bases with no gene match: 17. The CDR3 consists of 17 residues. Germline V gene sequence: CDR1 LNHDA, CDR2 SQIVND (reference sequence). The CDR3 here is CASSTGTALTGDHGYTF. The CDR3 DNA sequence: TGTGCCAGTAGTACCGGGACAGCACTGACCGGAGATCATGGCTACACCTTC.

Many counts were recorded for this clone. V and J are TRBV7-9 and TRBJ1-5; D not certain. The CDR3 is 12 residues long. Deletions cut 5 bases from V and 4 bases from J, with 6 bases between. Germline CDR1 SEHNR, CDR2 FQNEAQ (reference sequence). The CDR3 sequence: CASSEVNQPQHF. The CDR3 nucleotides are TGTGCCAGCAGCGAGGTAAATCAGCCCCAGCATTTT. Full variable domain (rest looked up from reference TRBV7-9 and TRBJ1-5): DTGVSQNPRHKITKRGQNVTFRCDPISEHNRLYWYRQTLGQGPEFLTYFQNEAQLEKSRLLSDRFSAERPKGSFSTLEIQRTEQGDSAMYLCASSEVNQPQHFGDGTRLSIL.

V is TRBV27 and J is TRBJ1-6; D might be TRBD1 (5 bases). CDR1 and CDR2 (germline): MNHEY, SMNVEV (reference sequence). V was shortened by 5 bases and J by 13 bases, with 15 bases between the two germline ends. This CDR3 region has 13 residues. The CDR3 loop is CASSRGTGSPLHF. CDR3 DNA sequence: TGTGCCAGCAGTCGAGGGACGGGTTCCCCCCTCCACTTT.

This sequence joins TRBV7-6 and TRBJ1-6; D not certain. The CDR3 runs 17 residues. Germline loops: CDR1 SGHVS, CDR2 FNYEAQ. Trimming cost V 1 base and J 9 bases, with 19 bases left between them. DNA of the CDR3: TGTGCCAGCAGCTTAGATGGCGGAGGAGGGCGAGTTTCACCCCTCCACTTT. Translated, it gives CASSLDGGGGRVSPLHF.

V and J are TRBV19 and TRBJ2-2; D is possibly TRBD1 or TRBD2 (5 bases each). CDR3 length: 14 residues. V lost 5 bases to trimming and J lost 0 bases, with 7 bases between them. Germline lookup yields CDR1 LNHDA and CDR2 SQIVND (reference sequence). The DNA for the CDR3 is TGTGCCAGTAGTGGGACCGCGAACACCGGGGAGCTGTTTTTT. It specifies CASSGTANTGELFF.

On this clone: The sample has other DNA sequences that encode this CDR3 too. The rearrangement links TRBV19 to TRBJ1-1; D remains ambiguous. This CDR3 region has 13 residues. The V gene's germline CDR1 is LNHDA and CDR2 SQIVND (reference sequence). Trimming removed 3 bases at V and 2 bases at J, with 7 bases between. The CDR3 loop reads CASSISRNTEAFF. The CDR3, as DNA: TGTGCCAGTAGTATTTCACGCAACACTGAAGCTTTCTTT.

V usage is TRBV21-1 and J usage is TRBJ2-7; TRBD1, as called in the table, went unchecked against the DNA. TRBV21-1 is shown as a pseudogene. This CDR3 contains 14 residues. Here the CDR3 reads CASSLHLQGHEQYV. CDR3 nucleotides: TGTGCCAGCAGCCTCCATCTACAGGGGCACGAGCAGTACGTC.

The V call is TRBV25-1, the J call TRBJ2-2; weak D call: TRBD1 (7 bases). Trimming pared 6 bases from V and 5 bases from J, leaving 13 bases between. CDR1 is MGHDK, CDR2 SYGVNS, per germline. CDR3 length: 14 residues. In DNA form, the CDR3 reads TGTGCCAGCAGCAACAGGGGAGGAACCGGGGAGCTGTTTTTT. This gives the protein CASSNRGGTGELFF.

The chain is built from TRBV27 and TRBJ1-1; D not certain. Germline assignment: CDR1 MNHEY and CDR2 SMNVEV (reference sequence). The V gene lost 3 bases and the J gene lost 2 bases, with 10 bases spanning the gap. The CDR3 spans 14 residues. The CDR3 nucleotides are TGTGCCAGCAGTTTCGCCCACACAAACACTGAAGCTTTCTTT. This sequence encodes CASSFAHTNTEAFF.

The rearrangement uses TRBV5-1 and TRBJ2-7; D is ambiguous. This CDR3 is built from 17 residues. With 2 bases removed from V and 0 bases from J, the gap between germline ends came to 18 bases. Looked up from germline, CDR1 is SGHRS and CDR2 is YFSETQ. The CDR3 nucleotides are TGCGCCAGCAGCTTTCTAATAGGTCGCGGTACCTCCTACGAGCAGTACTTC. As protein: CASSFLIGRGTSYEQYF.

In its sample, this clone was seen a few times. The chain employs TRBV4-3 and TRBJ1-1; D not certain. Trimming took 2 bases from V and 1 from J, leaving 5 bases between them. The CDR3 length is 13 residues. Germline V gene lookup returns CDR1 LGHNA and CDR2 YSLEER. The CDR3 loop is CASSQTQNTEAFF. CDR3 coding DNA: TGCGCCAGCAGCCAAACCCAGAACACTGAAGCTTTCTTT.

This chain uses TRBV9 with TRBJ2-3; D is perhaps TRBD1 or TRBD2 (5 bases each). This CDR3 is 14 amino acids long. Germline CDR1 reads SGDLS; CDR2 reads YYNGEE. V was cut by 4 bases and J by 4 bases, with 13 bases left in between. The CDR3 nucleotides read TGTGCCAGCAGCTTAGAGGTGGGGGCAGATACGCAGTATTTT. This translates into CASSLEVGADTQYF.

The J gene is TRBJ1-1, the V gene TRBV18; D is undetermined. CDR1 and CDR2 from the germline V gene are KGHSH and LQKENI. This CDR3 spans 16 amino acids. Between the trimmed V and J ends, which lost 4 bases and 1 base, there was a span of 16 bases. CDR3: CASSLIGLGRNTEAFF. The CDR3 DNA sequence: TGTGCCAGCTCACTCATCGGACTAGGACGGAACACTGAAGCTTTCTTT.

Written as DNA, the CDR3 is TGCGCCAGCAGCCAAGAGGTAAGGGGGGTGAACACTGAAGCTTTCTTT. Amino acid sequence: CASSQEVRGVNTEAFF. This sequence joins TRBV4-1 and TRBJ1-1, with D possibly TRBD1 on 6 matching bases. The CDR3 has 16 residues. Trimming removed 0 bases from V and 0 bases from J, with 11 bases in between. Germline V gene data show CDR1 as MGHRA and CDR2 as YSYEKL.

This clone was picked up many times. The V gene is TRBV7-9, the J gene TRBJ1-2, with a possible D match to TRBD1 (5 bases). CDR1 and CDR2 (germline): SEHNR, FQNEAQ (reference sequence). There are 17 residues in the CDR3. The ends were cut back, 1 base at V and 6 bases at J, with 21 bases in the middle. CDR3 in amino acids: CASSLELWGEGLNGYTF. In nucleotides, the CDR3 is TGTGCCAGCAGCTTAGAGTTATGGGGGGAGGGCCTGAATGGCTACACCTTC.

The chain is built from TRBV4-1 and TRBJ1-4, with 7 bases identical to TRBD1. The trim removed 2 bases at V and 3 bases at J, leaving 3 bases unmatched. Germline V gene lookup returns CDR1 MGHRA and CDR2 YSYEKL. There are 15 residues in the CDR3. The CDR3 here is CASSQTGTANEKLFF. The CDR3 region has the DNA TGCGCCAGCAGCCAAACCGGGACAGCTAATGAAAAACTGTTTTTT.

This clone has more than one count but fewer than ten. This rearrangement joins TRBV30 to TRBJ1-2; TRBD1 aligns across 7 bases. The J segment lost 3 bases and the V segment lost 4 bases, leaving 8 bases of the junction unmatched. Germline V gene lookup returns CDR1 GTSNPN and CDR2 SVGIG (reference sequence). The CDR3 is 14 residues long. The CDR3 loop is CAWNFMDRYYGYTF. CDR3 sequence (DNA): TGTGCCTGGAATTTTATGGACAGGTACTATGGCTACACCTTC.

The CDR3 coding sequence is TGTGCCAGCAGTTTATTGGCAGAAACAAACAATGAGCAGTTCTTC. The encoded protein is CASSLLAETNNEQFF. This chain links TRBV28 with TRBJ2-1; no definite D call. CDR3 length equals 15 residues. V lost 1 base to trimming and J lost 5 bases, with 12 bases between them. Germline V gene data show CDR1 as MDHEN and CDR2 as SYDVKM.

There are a few counts of this clone. The genes are TRBV6-5 and TRBJ1-1; tentatively, D is TRBD1 (6 bases). The CDR3 totals 16 residues. Germline V gene data show CDR1 as MNHEY and CDR2 as SVGAGI. V lost 0 bases and J lost 1, with 12 bases in between. CDR3 amino acids: CASSYSVWGANTEAFF. CDR3 DNA: TGTGCCAGCAGTTACTCGGTTTGGGGGGCGAACACTGAAGCTTTCTTT.

J is TRBJ2-3 and V is TRBV27; D possibly matches TRBD1 or TRBD2 (6 bases each). CDR1 MNHEY and CDR2 SMNVEV come from the germline V gene (reference sequence). This CDR3 region has 16 residues. The germline V and J ends were trimmed by 2 bases and 0 bases, with 12 bases remaining between them. CDR3 in DNA: TGTGCCAGCAGTTTAAGGAGGGGGGACAGCACAGATACGCAGTATTTT. This sequence encodes CASSLRRGDSTDTQYF.

The gene calls are TRBV11-2 and TRBJ1-5, with D maybe TRBD1 (6 bases). The CDR3 covers 14 residues. Germline CDR1 and CDR2: SGHAT and FQNNGV. V lost 2 bases and J 5 bases, leaving 10 bases between the germline ends. Written as DNA, the CDR3 is TGTGCCAGCAGCTTAACGGGGGCCCATCAGCCCCAGCATTTT. Protein: CASSLTGAHQPQHF.

This clone came up a few times. The chain recombines TRBV7-8 with TRBJ2-7; 7 bases map to TRBD1. The trim removed 4 bases at V and 3 bases at J, leaving 6 bases unmatched. This CDR3 comprises 14 residues. Germline V lookup: CDR1 SGHVS, CDR2 FQNEAQ. The CDR3 sequence is CASSSQRQGYEQYV. Here the CDR3 DNA reads TGTGCCAGCAGCTCCCAAAGACAGGGCTACGAGCAGTACGTC.

This clone was recorded only once. CDR3 protein: CATSRDLNSHNQPQHF. Here the CDR3 DNA reads TGTGCCACCAGCAGAGATCTTAACAGCCACAATCAGCCCCAGCATTTT. The chain couples TRBV15 to TRBJ1-5; D is unclear. CDR1 is LNHNV and CDR2 is YYDKDF in the germline V gene (reference sequence). The CDR3 spans 16 residues. Between the trimmed V and J ends, which lost 0 bases and 3 bases, there was a span of 12 bases.

The genes are TRBV18 and TRBJ2-4; possibly TRBD1 or TRBD2 for D (5 bases each). CDR1 is KGHSH and CDR2 is LQKENI in the germline V gene. This CDR3 spans 15 amino acids. V lost 0 bases, J lost 8 bases, and 14 bases lay in between. The CDR3 loop is CASSPPGGVLYIQYF. Written as DNA, the CDR3 is TGTGCCAGCTCACCACCTGGGGGAGTTCTGTACATTCAGTACTTC.

The chain recombines TRBV7-9 with TRBJ2-2; TRBD1 might be the D (5 bases). The germline V gene encodes CDR1 SEHNR and CDR2 FQNEAQ (reference sequence). This CDR3 comprises 15 residues. Trimming took off 3 bases at V and 6 bases at J, with 14 bases between the two ends. CDR3 nucleotides: TGTGCCAGCAGCTTCTCGATGTCGACAGCCGGGGAGCTGTTTTTT. Residues: CASSFSMSTAGELFF.

This chain links TRBV6-5 with TRBJ1-2; D ambiguous. Per the germline V gene, CDR1 is MNHEY and CDR2 is SVGAGI. Trimming left V 7 bases short and J 8 bases short, with 20 bases between. The CDR3 has 14 amino acids. CDR3 protein: CASTQRGGVRGYTF. CDR3 sequence (DNA): TGTGCCAGCACTCAGCGGGGAGGTGTTAGGGGCTACACCTTC.

This rearrangement joins TRBV6-5 to TRBJ1-5; no reliable D call. CDR1 and CDR2 from the germline V gene are MNHEY and SVGAGI. This CDR3 spans 13 amino acids. Trimming pared 7 bases from V and 3 bases from J, leaving 10 bases between. The CDR3 DNA sequence: TGTGCCAGCATGGCGACCGTCAATCAGCCCCAGCATTTT. Protein product: CASMATVNQPQHF.

This rearrangement joins TRBV15 to TRBJ2-3, with TRBD2 matching over 8 bases. This CDR3 region has 18 residues. J gave up 0 bases and V 1 base, and 9 bases lay outside the gene matches. Per the germline V gene, CDR1 is LNHNV and CDR2 is YYDKDF (reference sequence). Here the CDR3 reads CATSRVAGGSSSTDTQYF. In nucleotides, the CDR3 is TGTGCCACCAGCAGAGTTGCGGGGGGTTCTTCTAGCACAGATACGCAGTATTTT.

The chain is built from TRBV6-6 and TRBJ1-1, with D uncertain. Per germline, CDR1 MNHNY and CDR2 SVGAGI (reference sequence). V shed 8 bases and J shed 1 base, with 8 bases lying between them. The CDR3 has 12 amino acids. The CDR3 DNA reads as TGTGCCAGCGATAGGCAGAACACTGAAGCTTTCTTT. It codes for CASDRQNTEAFF.

This sequence joins TRBV10-3 and TRBJ2-1; D is unclear. The CDR3 has 15 amino acids. Looked up from germline, CDR1 is ENHRY and CDR2 is SYGVKD. The germline V and J ends were trimmed by 2 bases and 2 bases, with 10 bases remaining between them. The chain's CDR3 is CAISEDGETYNEQFF. The CDR3, as DNA: TGTGCCATCAGTGAGGACGGAGAGACCTACAATGAGCAGTTCTTC.

The table lists this clone with a few counts. The chain has TRBV7-9 and TRBJ2-1, with 10 bases that match TRBD1. The CDR3 runs to 15 residues. With 5 bases clipped from V and 11 bases from J, the junction kept 12 bases outside the gene matches. Germline CDR1 is SEHNR and CDR2 is FQNEAQ (reference sequence). As DNA, the CDR3 is TGTGCCAGCAGCGTTGACAGGGGGCGATGGGATAAGCAGTTCTTC. Translation: CASSVDRGRWDKQFF.

The table lists this clone with a count of one. The chain has TRBV10-3 and TRBJ2-2; TRBD1 agrees at 7 bases. CDR1 and CDR2 (germline): ENHRY, SYGVKD. This CDR3 has 17 amino acids. The junction had 8 bases not matched to a gene; V was cut back by 4 bases and J by 0 bases. The DNA of the CDR3 is TGTGCCATCAGTGGACAACAGGGGACATCGAACACCGGGGAGCTGTTTTTT. Translation gives CAISGQQGTSNTGELFF.